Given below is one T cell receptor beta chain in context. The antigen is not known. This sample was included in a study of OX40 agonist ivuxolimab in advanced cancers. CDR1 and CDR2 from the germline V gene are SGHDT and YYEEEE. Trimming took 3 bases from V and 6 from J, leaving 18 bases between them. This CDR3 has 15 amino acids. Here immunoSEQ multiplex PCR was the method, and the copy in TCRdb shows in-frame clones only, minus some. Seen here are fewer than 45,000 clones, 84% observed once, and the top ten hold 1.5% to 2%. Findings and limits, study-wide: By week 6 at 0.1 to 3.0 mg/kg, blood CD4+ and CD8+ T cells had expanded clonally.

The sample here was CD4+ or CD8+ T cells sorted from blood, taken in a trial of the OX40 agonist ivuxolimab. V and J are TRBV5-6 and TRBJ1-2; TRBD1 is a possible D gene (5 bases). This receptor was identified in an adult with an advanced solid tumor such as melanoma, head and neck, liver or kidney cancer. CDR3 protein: CASSSPDRPGHGYTF. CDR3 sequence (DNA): TGTGCCAGCAGCTCCCCTGACAGACCGGGGCATGGCTACACCTTC.